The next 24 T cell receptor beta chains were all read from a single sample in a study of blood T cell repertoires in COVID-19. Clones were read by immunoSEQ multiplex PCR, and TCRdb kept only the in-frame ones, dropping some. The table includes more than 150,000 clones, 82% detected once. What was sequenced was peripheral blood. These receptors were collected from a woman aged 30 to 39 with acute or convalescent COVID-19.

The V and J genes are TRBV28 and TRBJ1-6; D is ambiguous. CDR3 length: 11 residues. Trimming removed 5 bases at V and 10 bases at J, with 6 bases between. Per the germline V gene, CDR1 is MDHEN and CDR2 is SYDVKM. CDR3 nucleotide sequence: TGTGCCAGCAGTCCGGGGTCACCCCTCCACTTT. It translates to CASSPGSPLHF.

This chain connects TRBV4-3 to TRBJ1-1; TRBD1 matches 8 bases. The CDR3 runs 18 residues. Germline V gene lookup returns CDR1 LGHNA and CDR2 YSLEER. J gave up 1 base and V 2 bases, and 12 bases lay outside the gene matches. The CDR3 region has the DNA TGCGCCAGCAGCCAAAATAAGTGGATTGGGACAGGGAACACTGAAGCTTTCTTT. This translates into CASSQNKWIGTGNTEAFF.

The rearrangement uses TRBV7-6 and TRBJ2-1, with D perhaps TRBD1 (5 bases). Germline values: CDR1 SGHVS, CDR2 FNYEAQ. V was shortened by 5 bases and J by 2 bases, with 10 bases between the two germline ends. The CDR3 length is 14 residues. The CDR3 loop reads CASSARTPYNEQFF. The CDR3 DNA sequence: TGTGCCAGCAGCGCCCGGACACCCTACAATGAGCAGTTCTTC.

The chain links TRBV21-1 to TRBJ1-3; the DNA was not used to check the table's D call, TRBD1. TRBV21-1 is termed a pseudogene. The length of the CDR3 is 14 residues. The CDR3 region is CAICRGAAGNTIYF. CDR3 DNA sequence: TGTGCCATCTGCAGGGGGGCCGCTGGAAACACCATATATTTT.

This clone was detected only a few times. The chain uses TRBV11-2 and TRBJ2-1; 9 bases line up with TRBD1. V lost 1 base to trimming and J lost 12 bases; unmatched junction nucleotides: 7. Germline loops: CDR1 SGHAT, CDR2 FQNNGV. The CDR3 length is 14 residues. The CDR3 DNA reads TGTGCCAGCAGCTTAGGGACAGGGGCCGTGGGGCAGTTCTTC. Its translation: CASSLGTGAVGQFF. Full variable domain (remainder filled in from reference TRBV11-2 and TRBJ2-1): EAGVAQSPRYKIIEKRQSVAFWCNPISGHATLYWYQQILGQGPKLLIQFQNNGVVDDSQLPKDRFSAERLKGVDSTLKIQPAKLEDSAVYLCASSLGTGAVGQFFGPGTRLTVL.

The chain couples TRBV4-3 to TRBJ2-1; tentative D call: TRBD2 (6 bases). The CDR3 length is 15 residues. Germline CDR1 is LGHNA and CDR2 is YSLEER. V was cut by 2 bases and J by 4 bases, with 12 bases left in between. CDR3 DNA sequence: TGCGCCAGCAGCCAAACCGGGGGACCTTACAATGAGCAGTTCTTC. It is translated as CASSQTGGPYNEQFF.

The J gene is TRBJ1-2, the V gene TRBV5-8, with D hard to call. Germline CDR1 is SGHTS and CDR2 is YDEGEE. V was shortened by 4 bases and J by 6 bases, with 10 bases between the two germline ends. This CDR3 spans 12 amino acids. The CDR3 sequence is CASSPGRHGYTF. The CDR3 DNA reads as TGTGCCAGCAGCCCCGGGAGGCATGGCTACACCTTC.

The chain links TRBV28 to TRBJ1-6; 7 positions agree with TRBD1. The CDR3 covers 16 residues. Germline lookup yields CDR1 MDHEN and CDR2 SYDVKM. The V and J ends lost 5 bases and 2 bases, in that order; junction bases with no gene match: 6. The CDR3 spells CASSRQGGTYNSPLHF. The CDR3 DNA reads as TGTGCCAGCAGTAGACAGGGCGGAACCTATAATTCACCCCTCCACTTT. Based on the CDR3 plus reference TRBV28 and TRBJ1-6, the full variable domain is DVKVTQSSRYLVKRTGEKVFLECVQDMDHENMFWYRQDPGLGLRLIYFSYDVKMKEKGDIPEGYSVSREKKERFSLILESASTNQTSMYLCASSRQGGTYNSPLHFGNGTRLTVT.

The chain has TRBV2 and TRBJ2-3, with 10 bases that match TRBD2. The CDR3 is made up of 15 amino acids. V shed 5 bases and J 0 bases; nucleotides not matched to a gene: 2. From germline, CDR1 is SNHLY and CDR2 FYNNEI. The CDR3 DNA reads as TGTGCCAGCAGTTTACTAGCGGGGAGCACAGATACGCAGTATTTT. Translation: CASSLLAGSTDTQYF.

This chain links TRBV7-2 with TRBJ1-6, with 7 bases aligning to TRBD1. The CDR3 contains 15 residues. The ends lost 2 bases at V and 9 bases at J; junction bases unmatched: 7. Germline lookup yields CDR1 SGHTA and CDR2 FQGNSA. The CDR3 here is CASSLLSGGGSPLHF. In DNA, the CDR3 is TGTGCCAGCAGCTTACTATCAGGGGGAGGTTCACCCCTCCACTTT.

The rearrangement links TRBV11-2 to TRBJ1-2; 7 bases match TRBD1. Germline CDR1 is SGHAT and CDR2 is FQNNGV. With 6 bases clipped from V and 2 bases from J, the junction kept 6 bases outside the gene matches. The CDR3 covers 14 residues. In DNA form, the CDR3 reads TGTGCCAGCAGAACGACAGGGACCAACTATGGCTACACCTTC. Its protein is CASRTTGTNYGYTF.

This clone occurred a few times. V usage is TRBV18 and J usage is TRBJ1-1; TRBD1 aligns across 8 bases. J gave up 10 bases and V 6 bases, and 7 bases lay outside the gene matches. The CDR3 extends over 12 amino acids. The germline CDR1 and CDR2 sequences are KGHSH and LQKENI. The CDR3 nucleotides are TGTGCCAGCTCTCCAGGGGGCGCGGTAGCTTTCTTT. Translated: CASSPGGAVAFF.

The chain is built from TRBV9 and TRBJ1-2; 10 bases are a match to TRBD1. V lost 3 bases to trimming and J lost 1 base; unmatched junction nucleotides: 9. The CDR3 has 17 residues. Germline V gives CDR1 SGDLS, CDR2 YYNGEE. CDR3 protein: CASSARGGTGDNYGYTF. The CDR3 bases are TGTGCCAGCAGCGCTAGAGGGGGGACAGGGGATAACTATGGCTACACCTTC.

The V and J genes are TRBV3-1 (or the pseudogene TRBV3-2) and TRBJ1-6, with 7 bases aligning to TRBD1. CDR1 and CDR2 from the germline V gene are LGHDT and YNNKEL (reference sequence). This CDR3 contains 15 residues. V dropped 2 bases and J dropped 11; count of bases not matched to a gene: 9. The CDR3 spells CASSQPGQIGTPLHF. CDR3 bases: TGTGCCAGCAGCCAACCGGGACAGATCGGGACACCCCTCCACTTT.

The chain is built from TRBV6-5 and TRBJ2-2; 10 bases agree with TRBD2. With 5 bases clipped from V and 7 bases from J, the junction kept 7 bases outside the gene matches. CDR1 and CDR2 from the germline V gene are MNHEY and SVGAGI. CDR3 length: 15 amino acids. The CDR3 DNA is TGTGCCAGCAGTCGAGCGGGGGGGCGAGGCGGGGAGCTGTTTTTT. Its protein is CASSRAGGRGGELFF.

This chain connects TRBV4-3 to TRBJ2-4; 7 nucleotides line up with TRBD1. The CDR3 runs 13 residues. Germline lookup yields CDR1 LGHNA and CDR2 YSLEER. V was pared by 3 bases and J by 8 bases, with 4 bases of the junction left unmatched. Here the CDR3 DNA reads TGCGCCAGCAGCCAGTCACAGGGGCACATTCAGTACTTC. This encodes CASSQSQGHIQYF.

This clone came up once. The CDR3 sequence is CASDRGSQETQYF. DNA of the CDR3: TGTGCCAGCGACCGAGGCAGCCAAGAGACCCAGTACTTC. The V call is TRBV9, the J call TRBJ2-5, with D uncertain. In germline, CDR1 is SGDLS, CDR2 YYNGEE. This CDR3 has 13 amino acids. V lost 7 bases to trimming and J lost 1 base, with 11 bases between them.

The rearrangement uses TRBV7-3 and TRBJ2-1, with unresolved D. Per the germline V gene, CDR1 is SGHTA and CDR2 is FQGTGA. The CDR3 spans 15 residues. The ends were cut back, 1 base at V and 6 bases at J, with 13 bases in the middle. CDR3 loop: CASSLRSTPRNEQFF. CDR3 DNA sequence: TGTGCCAGCAGCTTAAGGAGTACCCCTCGCAATGAGCAGTTCTTC.

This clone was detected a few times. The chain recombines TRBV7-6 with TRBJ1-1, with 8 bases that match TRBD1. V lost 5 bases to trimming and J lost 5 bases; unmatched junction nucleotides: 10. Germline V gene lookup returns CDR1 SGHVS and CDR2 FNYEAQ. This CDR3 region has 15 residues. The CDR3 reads CASSSQGAGGTEAFF. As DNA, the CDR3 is TGTGCCAGCAGCAGTCAGGGGGCAGGTGGTACTGAAGCTTTCTTT.

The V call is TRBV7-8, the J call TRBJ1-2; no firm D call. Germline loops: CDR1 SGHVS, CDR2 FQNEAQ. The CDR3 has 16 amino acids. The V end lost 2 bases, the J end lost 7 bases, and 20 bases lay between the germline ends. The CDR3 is CASSLRAGRRESGYTF. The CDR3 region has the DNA TGTGCCAGCAGCTTACGGGCCGGGAGGAGGGAATCTGGCTACACCTTC.

As DNA, the CDR3 is TGTGCCAGCAGCTTGCCAGGGGGCATCGGGGAGCTGTTTTTT. Its protein product is CASSLPGGIGELFF. The J gene is TRBJ2-2, the V gene TRBV5-4; 8 bases align to TRBD1. Trimming took 1 base from V and 7 from J; bases not matched to a gene: 3. In germline, CDR1 is SGHNT, CDR2 YYREEE (reference sequence). The CDR3 is 14 amino acids.

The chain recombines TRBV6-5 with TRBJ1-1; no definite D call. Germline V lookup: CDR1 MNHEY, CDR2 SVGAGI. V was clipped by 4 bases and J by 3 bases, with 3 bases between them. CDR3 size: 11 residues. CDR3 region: CASSFYTEAFF. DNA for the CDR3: TGTGCCAGCAGTTTCTACACTGAAGCTTTCTTT.

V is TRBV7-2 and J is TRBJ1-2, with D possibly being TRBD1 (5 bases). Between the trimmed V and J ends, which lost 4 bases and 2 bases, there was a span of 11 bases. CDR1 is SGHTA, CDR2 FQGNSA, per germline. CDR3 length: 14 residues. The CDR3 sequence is CASSSRTRNYGYTF. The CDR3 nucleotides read TGTGCCAGCAGCTCTCGGACACGGAACTATGGCTACACCTTC.

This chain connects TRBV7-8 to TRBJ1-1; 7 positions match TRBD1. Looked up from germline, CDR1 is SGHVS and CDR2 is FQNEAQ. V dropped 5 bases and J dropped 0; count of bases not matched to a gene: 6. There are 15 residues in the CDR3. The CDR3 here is CASSTDGQVNTEAFF. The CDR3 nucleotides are TGTGCCAGCAGCACCGACGGACAGGTGAACACTGAAGCTTTCTTT.